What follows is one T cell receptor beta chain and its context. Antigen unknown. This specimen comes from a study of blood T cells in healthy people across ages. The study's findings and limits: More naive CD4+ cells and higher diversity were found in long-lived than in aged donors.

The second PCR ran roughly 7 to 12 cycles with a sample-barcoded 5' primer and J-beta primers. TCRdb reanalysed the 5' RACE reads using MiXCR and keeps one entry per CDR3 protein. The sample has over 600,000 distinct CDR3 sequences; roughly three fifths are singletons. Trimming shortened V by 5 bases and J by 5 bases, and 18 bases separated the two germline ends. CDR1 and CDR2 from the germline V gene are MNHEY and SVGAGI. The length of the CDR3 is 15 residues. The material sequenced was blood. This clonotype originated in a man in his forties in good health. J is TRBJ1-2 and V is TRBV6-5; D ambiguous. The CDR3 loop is CASSLRALAAYGYTF. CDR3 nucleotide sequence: TGTGCCAGCAGTCTCAGAGCCCTCGCTGCTTATGGCTACACCTTC.